The 6 T cell receptor beta chains reported below all come from one sample, sequenced in a study of shared clonotypes between healthy human individuals. Cells designated naive CD8 were CD45RO-negative and were positively selected for CCR7, with terminally differentiated effector memory CD45RA+ cells excluded. Generated by immunoSEQ multiplex PCR, the TCRdb table keeps only in-frame clones and is missing some. The sample carries around 650,000 clones, 90% to 97% recorded once. The sequencing sample was made of naive CD8+ T cells sorted from blood. These receptor sequences come from a woman under 40 in good health.

V usage is TRBV19 and J usage is TRBJ2-7; D tentatively fits TRBD1 or TRBD2 (5 bases each). CDR3 length equals 10 residues. Germline V gene lookup returns CDR1 LNHDA and CDR2 SQIVND (reference sequence). Between the trimmed V and J ends, which lost 6 bases and 12 bases, there was a span of 12 bases. The CDR3 coding sequence is TGTGCCAGTAGGGGGTTGGGGGTGTACTTC. This encodes CASRGLGVYF.

The chain combines TRBV29-1 with TRBJ2-5; D ambiguous. The DNA end lines up better with TRBJ2-7; the J call may be wrong. The germline V gene has CDR1 SQVTM and CDR2 ANQGSEA. CDR3 length: 12 amino acids. CDR3 region: CSVEDPGYEQYF. In DNA form, the CDR3 reads TGCAGCGTTGAAGATCCCGGCTACGAGCAGTACTTC.

The chain combines TRBV28 with TRBJ2-7, with TRBD2 matching 11 bases. Germline loops: CDR1 MDHEN, CDR2 SYDVKM. This CDR3 comprises 16 residues. Trimming cost V 3 bases and J 2 bases; bases outside gene matches: 6. The CDR3, as DNA: TGTGCCAGCAGTTTCCCCGGGACTAGCGGACCCTACGAGCAGTACTTC. Encoded protein: CASSFPGTSGPYEQYF.

This clone was observed a handful of times. Other nucleotide sequences in the sample specify the same CDR3. The rearrangement links TRBV7-9 to TRBJ2-7; possible D gene TRBD2, 6 bases. Germline V lookup: CDR1 SEHNR, CDR2 FQNEAQ (reference sequence). The CDR3 is 12 residues long. V was cut by 4 bases and J by 3 bases, with 7 bases left in between. The CDR3 is CASSSTSYEQYF. CDR3 coding DNA: TGTGCCAGCAGCTCGACTAGCTACGAGCAGTACTTC.

The rearrangement joins TRBV2 to TRBJ1-2; 10 bases line up with TRBD1. After removal of 1 base from V and 8 bases from J, the junction contained 10 bases not matched to a gene. CDR3 size: 16 residues. In germline, CDR1 is SNHLY, CDR2 FYNNEI. In DNA, the CDR3 is TGTGCCAGCAGTGAAGGGGCTTTGGACAGGGGGGACGGCTACACCTTC. This codes for CASSEGALDRGDGYTF.

The genes are TRBV28 and TRBJ2-2; no definite D call. Trimming shortened V by 6 bases and J by 6 bases, and 14 bases separated the two germline ends. The CDR3 is made up of 14 amino acids. Per the germline V gene, CDR1 is MDHEN and CDR2 is SYDVKM. The CDR3 reads CASRLAKGAGELFF. CDR3 DNA: TGTGCCAGCAGACTTGCAAAGGGCGCCGGGGAGCTGTTTTTT. Full variable domain (outside the CDR3, taken from reference TRBV28 and TRBJ2-2): DVKVTQSSRYLVKRTGEKVFLECVQDMDHENMFWYRQDPGLGLRLIYFSYDVKMKEKGDIPEGYSVSREKKERFSLILESASTNQTSMYLCASRLAKGAGELFFGEGSRLTVL.